This T cell receptor (beta chain) is drawn from a study of cytomegalovirus exposure and HLA in healthy donors. General study findings and limits: The authors later found TCR association rates varying by HLA locus, with DRB1 most and HLA-C fewest. Most CMV-associated TCR beta chains were later found to appear HLA-restricted.

The V segment lost 4 bases and the J segment 2 bases; nucleotides outside the gene matches: 4. Germline loops: CDR1 PRHDT, CDR2 FYEKMQ (reference sequence). The CDR3 length is 14 residues. This clone occurred a few times. Its antigen is undetermined. The PCR contained 60 Vbeta and 13 Jbeta primers. Sequenced by immunoSEQ multiplex PCR; TCRdb stores in-frame clones only, minus some. The table records tens of thousands of clones, approximately 60% of them present only once. Sequences were obtained from PBMCs. The clonotype comes from a male donor in good health and CMV-seropositive. The chain couples TRBV13 to TRBJ2-5; 7 nucleotides agree with TRBD1. The DNA for the CDR3 is TGTGCCAGCAGCTCCACGGGACAGCAAGAGACCCAGTACTTC. It translates to CASSSTGQQETQYF.